This T cell receptor beta chain stems from a study of radiation and T cells in renal cell carcinoma. Notes on the study in general: Top tumor clonotypes rose in blood 2 weeks post-radiation, then contracted. Top 100 clonotypes averaged around 50% in irradiated versus about 43% in nephrectomy-only tumors.

This clone ranks as medium-sized. The antigen is not known. The treatment is: 15 Gy SBRT to primary tumor, nephrectomy 4 weeks later. TCRdb keeps only in-frame clones here, not all; method: immunoSEQ multiplex PCR. Found here are under 20,000 clones, less than 70% of them singletons; the top ten hold under 15%. CDR3 size: 15 residues. In germline, CDR1 is SEHNR, CDR2 FQNEAQ (reference sequence). V shed 2 bases and J 2 bases; nucleotides not matched to a gene: 5. V gene TRBV7-9 combines with J gene TRBJ1-1; 7 bases are shared with TRBD1. The source of this sequence is a woman in her 70s with renal cell carcinoma. Sequenced material: tumor tissue, taken from a patient whose treatment included radiotherapy and nephrectomy. The CDR3 sequence is CASSLQTGLNTEAFF. CDR3 coding DNA: TGTGCCAGCAGCTTACAGACAGGGTTAAACACTGAAGCTTTCTTT.